This is a list of T cell receptor beta chains from one sample in a study of radiotherapy plus CTLA-4 blockade in lung cancer. Sequencing used immunoSEQ multiplex PCR; TCRdb keeps in-frame clones, though not all of them. The sample consists of 35,000 to 45,000 clones, approximately 67% of them appearing once. Material: peripheral blood, obtained from a patient treated with radiotherapy plus ipilimumab. The receptors were gathered from a human donor with non-small cell lung cancer who had a partial response to radiotherapy plus ipilimumab. Both conserved end residues are part of each CDR3. The D gene is left open where the match is weak. Only some rows state a clone size, as once, few, many or a class for expanded clones.

>TRBD2|TRBV5-1|TRBJ2-1|-
CASSPAGGGDEQFF
TGCGCCAGCAGCCCAGCGGGAGGCGGGGATGAGCAGTTCTTC
>TRBD2|TRBV7-2|TRBJ2-1|-
CASSLWLGASGRARDEQFF
TGTGCCAGCAGCTTATGGCTAGGGGCTAGCGGGAGAGCGAGGGATGAGCAGTTCTTC
>TRBD2|TRBV4-2|TRBJ2-1|-
CASSQRTSGGEGYNEQFF
TGTGCCAGCAGCCAGCGGACTAGCGGGGGGGAGGGATACAATGAGCAGTTCTTC
>-|TRBV6-6|TRBJ2-1|-
CASRPAGWNEQFF
TGTGCCAGCAGGCCCGCGGGTTGGAATGAGCAGTTCTTC
>-|TRBV7-2|TRBJ2-5|once
CASSLLADEETQYF
TGTGCCAGCAGCTTACTCGCGGATGAAGAGACCCAGTACTTC
>TRBD2|TRBV5-1|TRBJ2-7|-
CASSLAGGYNYEQYF
TGCGCCAGCAGCTTGGCGGGGGGGTACAACTACGAGCAGTACTTC
>-|TRBV29-1|TRBJ1-4|-
CSGGGGDEKLFF
TGCAGCGGCGGCGGGGGGGACGAAAAACTGTTTTTT
>-|TRBV7-9|TRBJ2-7|-
CASSGKGEGQGEQYF
TGTGCCAGCAGCGGTAAGGGGGAGGGCCAAGGCGAGCAGTACTTC
>TRBD1|TRBV5-1|TRBJ1-1|-
CASSQVYGQGNTEAFF
TGCGCCAGCAGCCAAGTTTACGGACAGGGAAACACTGAAGCTTTCTTT
>TRBD1|TRBV12-5|TRBJ1-3|-
CASGPGQGATIYF
TGTGCTAGTGGCCCAGGACAGGGGGCGACCATATATTTT
>-|TRBV6-5|TRBJ1-2|-
CASSYRTASNGYTF
TGTGCCAGCAGTTACAGGACGGCTAGCAATGGCTACACCTTC
>-|TRBV30|TRBJ2-1|-
CAWSVELSGYNEQFF
TGTGCCTGGAGTGTAGAATTGAGCGGCTACAATGAGCAGTTCTTC
>-|TRBV19|TRBJ2-2|-
CASSWQANTGELFF
TGTGCCAGTAGTTGGCAAGCGAACACCGGGGAGCTGTTTTTT
>-|TRBV6-5|TRBJ2-1|-
CASSTLRGYNEQFF
TGTGCCAGCAGCACCCTCCGGGGTTACAATGAGCAGTTCTTC
>TRBD1|TRBV5-5|TRBJ1-1|few
CASSSTDRGETEAFF
TGTGCCAGCAGCTCGACGGACAGGGGAGAGACTGAAGCTTTCTTT
>-|TRBV29-1|TRBJ1-1|-
CSASRGVNTEAFF
TGCAGCGCCTCGCGGGGGGTTAACACTGAAGCTTTCTTT
>TRBD1|TRBV18|TRBJ2-3|-
CASSLRQGATDTQYF
TGTGCCAGCTCCCTGAGACAGGGAGCCACAGATACGCAGTATTTT
>TRBD2|TRBV19|TRBJ2-5|-
CARSEREPSETQYF
TGTGCCAGAAGTGAGCGGGAGCCCTCGGAGACCCAGTACTTC
>-|TRBV2|TRBJ2-7|-
CASSDRFSYEQYF
TGTGCCAGCAGTGACCGGTTCTCCTACGAGCAGTACTTC
>TRBD2|TRBV5-4|TRBJ2-3|once
CASSGGTSGRADTQYF
TGTGCCAGCAGCGGAGGGACTAGCGGGAGAGCAGATACGCAGTATTTT
>-|TRBV7-2|TRBJ2-2|-
CASSQDTNTGELFF
TGTGCCAGCAGCCAGGACACGAACACCGGGGAGCTGTTTTTT
>TRBD1|TRBV29-1|TRBJ2-1|-
CSVVGTGGLSEQFF
TGCAGCGTTGTAGGGACAGGGGGCCTTTCTGAGCAGTTCTTC
>-|TRBV30|TRBJ1-1|once
CAWSGYRRSEAFF
TGTGCCTGGAGTGGGTACAGACGCTCTGAAGCTTTCTTT
>TRBD2|TRBV7-2|TRBJ2-5|few
CASTRRGGETQYF
TGTGCCAGCACCCGGCGGGGGGGGGAGACCCAGTACTTC
>-|TRBV19|TRBJ1-2|-
CASNQDRGYTF
TGTGCCAGTAATCAGGATCGGGGCTACACCTTC
>-|TRBV5-5|TRBJ2-6|-
CASSHTESSGANVLTF
TGTGCCAGCAGCCACACAGAGTCCTCTGGGGCCAACGTCCTGACTTTC
>-|TRBV2|TRBJ2-2|-
CASSGYGTGELFF
TGTGCCAGCAGTGGTTACGGGACCGGGGAGCTGTTTTTT
>TRBD1|TRBV12-5|TRBJ2-1|few
CASGSSRDRGRRSYNEQFF
TGTGCTAGTGGTTCGTCCCGGGACAGGGGTAGACGCTCCTACAATGAGCAGTTCTTC
>TRBD1|TRBV6-4|TRBJ2-2|-
CASSERGGGTGELFF
TGTGCCAGCAGTGAAAGAGGGGGCGGCACCGGGGAGCTGTTTTTT
>-|TRBV7-2|TRBJ2-1|-
CASSARQATYNEQFF
TGTGCCAGCAGCGCCCGCCAAGCCACCTACAATGAGCAGTTCTTC
>-|TRBV29-1|TRBJ2-1|few
CSVVRVGGAEQFF
TGCAGCGTTGTTCGGGTAGGTGGGGCTGAGCAGTTCTTC
>-|TRBV14|TRBJ2-7|-
CASSQVSQGSYEQYF
TGTGCCAGCAGCCAAGTTTCACAGGGCTCCTACGAGCAGTACTTC
>TRBD1|TRBV7-6|TRBJ1-6|-
CASSPTRQGYNSPLHF
TGTGCCAGCAGCCCTACCAGACAGGGTTATAATTCACCCCTCCACTTT
>TRBD2|TRBV5-1|TRBJ2-1|-
CASSLAYSGSINEQFF
TGCGCCAGCAGCTTGGCCTATAGCGGGAGTATAAATGAGCAGTTCTTC
>-|TRBV9|TRBJ2-3|-
CASSNGVGTDTQYF
TGTGCCAGCAGTAACGGGGTGGGCACAGATACGCAGTATTTT
>-|TRBV6-6|TRBJ1-4|-
CASSRGTTLNEKLFF
TGTGCCAGCAGCCGTGGGACAACCCTCAATGAAAAACTGTTTTTT
>-|TRBV18|TRBJ2-1|-
CASSPPGSSYNEQFF
TGTGCCAGCTCACCACCGGGCAGCTCCTACAATGAGCAGTTCTTC
>-|TRBV9|TRBJ2-2|-
CASSVASGKGGELFF
TGTGCCAGCAGCGTAGCGTCAGGGAAAGGCGGGGAGCTGTTTTTT
>-|TRBV15|TRBJ2-5|-
CATSRAQEETQYF
TGTGCCACCAGCAGAGCACAGGAAGAGACCCAGTACTTC
>TRBD2|TRBV5-1|TRBJ2-1|-
CASSLQAGGLNEQFF
TGCGCCAGCAGCTTGCAAGCGGGAGGGTTGAATGAGCAGTTCTTC
>-|TRBV6-1|TRBJ2-3|once
CASSELALNRADTQYF
TGTGCCAGCAGTGAACTGGCCCTCAATCGGGCAGATACGCAGTATTTT
>TRBD1|TRBV29-1|TRBJ1-1|-
CSVAGGTGRTTEAFF
TGCAGCGTTGCAGGGGGGACAGGACGTACCACTGAAGCTTTCTTT
>TRBD1|TRBV2|TRBJ1-2|-
CASSEGQDYGYTF
TGTGCCAGCAGTGAGGGACAGGACTATGGCTACACCTTC
>TRBD1|TRBV11-2|TRBJ2-2|-
CASSLEGQVFTGELFF
TGTGCCAGCAGCTTAGAGGGACAGGTTTTCACCGGGGAGCTGTTTTTT
>-|TRBV7-8|TRBJ1-2|-
CASSLGHRAAHGYTF
TGTGCCAGCAGCTTAGGACACCGCGCCGCCCATGGCTACACCTTC
>-|TRBV28|TRBJ2-7|-
CASSLAGKFWEQYF
TGTGCCAGCAGTTTAGCAGGGAAATTTTGGGAGCAGTACTTC
>-|TRBV9|TRBJ1-2|few
CASSVDPTGSNYGYTF
TGTGCCAGCAGCGTAGACCCCACAGGAAGCAACTATGGCTACACCTTC
>-|TRBV30|TRBJ2-2|few
CAWMGAGNTGELFF
TGTGCCTGGATGGGGGCGGGGAACACCGGGGAGCTGTTTTTT
>-|TRBV9|TRBJ1-4|few
CASSVGEGHGEKLFF
TGTGCCAGCAGCGTAGGGGAGGGGCATGGTGAAAAACTGTTTTTT
>TRBD1|TRBV27|TRBJ2-4|few
CASRSQDRGNIQYF
TGTGCCAGCCGATCCCAGGACAGGGGCAACATTCAGTACTTC
>-|TRBV30|TRBJ2-4|-
CAWRPREAKNIQYF
TGTGCCTGGAGACCAAGGGAGGCCAAAAACATTCAGTACTTC
>TRBD1|TRBV2|TRBJ2-5|-
CASRQETGGGETQYF
TGTGCCAGCAGACAAGAAACAGGGGGCGGGGAGACCCAGTACTTC
>-|TRBV19|TRBJ2-1|-
CASKAEPSGTDRSEQFF
TGTGCCAGTAAAGCCGAGCCTTCGGGAACCGACAGGAGTGAGCAGTTCTTC
>TRBD1|TRBV29-1|TRBJ2-7|-
CSVEPGQGNYEQYF
TGCAGCGTTGAACCGGGACAGGGGAACTACGAGCAGTACTTC
>TRBD2|TRBV23-1|TRBJ2-1|-
CASSLLAGGYNEQFF
TGCGCCAGCAGTCTTCTAGCGGGAGGGTACAATGAGCAGTTCTTC
>-|TRBV6-5|TRBJ1-1|-
CASSYSAGGNTEAFF
TGTGCCAGCAGTTACTCGGCGGGTGGGAACACTGAAGCTTTCTTT
>-|TRBV10-3|TRBJ1-4|few
CAITGDVNEKLFF
TGTGCCATCACAGGGGACGTTAATGAAAAACTGTTTTTT
>TRBD1|TRBV5-1|TRBJ2-1|-
CASMPGQTYNEQFF
TGCGCCAGCATGCCGGGACAGACCTACAATGAGCAGTTCTTC
>TRBD1|TRBV5-1|TRBJ1-1|-
CASSRQGAHTEAFF
TGCGCCAGCAGCCGTCAGGGGGCCCACACTGAAGCTTTCTTT